A single sample is the source of the 25 T cell receptor beta chains below, sequenced in a study of monozygotic twins with inflammatory bowel disease (dated by TCRdb to the late 2010s). The library relied on 5' RACE. Sequenced on an Illumina HiSeq 2500. TCRdb reprocessed the reads, so every CDR3 protein sequence counts as one entry and DNA is not shown. The table for this sample shows about 130,000 distinct CDR3 sequences. The ten largest clones capture more than 0.95% of the sample. The specimen was blood. These receptors were obtained from a human donor with ulcerative colitis or Crohn's disease, or a healthy co-twin of an affected twin (not recorded which).

The chain carries TRBV10-2 and TRBJ1-5. Germline lookup yields CDR1 WSHSY and CDR2 SAAADI. The CDR3 extends over 16 amino acids. The CDR3 is CASSESGKYSNQPQHF.

The chain links TRBV9 to TRBJ2-3; the D call from TCRdb, TRBD2, cannot be confirmed without DNA. Germline lookup yields CDR1 SGDLS and CDR2 YYNGEE. The CDR3 runs 16 residues. The CDR3 region is CASSERERPPTDTQYF.

The chain carries TRBV27 and TRBJ2-7; the TRBD1 assignment by TCRdb is unverifiable without DNA. The CDR3 spans 14 residues. Germline V gene lookup returns CDR1 MNHEY and CDR2 SMNVEV (reference sequence). CDR3: CASSPPVGLGEQYF.

The chain joins TRBV20-1 to TRBJ2-1; with no DNA, the TCRdb D assignment of TRBD2 cannot be verified. Germline CDR1 and CDR2: DFQATT and SNEGSKA (reference sequence). The length of the CDR3 is 15 residues. CDR3 residues: CSFRFSGRTDNEQFF.

The gene calls are TRBV7-3 and TRBJ2-5; TCRdb's assignment of TRBD2 cannot be checked, as there is no DNA. In germline, CDR1 is SGHTA, CDR2 FQGTGA. The CDR3 is 17 amino acids. This CDR3 is CASSKTSGRASRETQYF.

V gene TRBV7-9 combines with J gene TRBJ2-2. Germline loops: CDR1 SEHNR, CDR2 FQNEAQ (reference sequence). The CDR3 is 16 amino acids. The CDR3 spells CASTLQPALNTGELFF.

The chain joins TRBV24-1 to TRBJ2-1; as DNA is missing, the TRBD1 call by TCRdb cannot be tested. The CDR3 sequence is 17 residues long. Looked up from germline, CDR1 is KGHDR and CDR2 is SFDVKD. CDR3 protein: CATNPNPGTGERNEQFF.

The rearrangement links TRBV7-2 to TRBJ2-5; TCRdb indicates TRBD1, and absent DNA this call remains unverified. This CDR3 spans 16 amino acids. Germline values: CDR1 SGHTA, CDR2 FQGNSA. CDR3 amino acids: CASSLTPWDRQETQYF.

This chain joins TRBV29-1 and TRBJ2-1; TCRdb designates TRBD2, a call that cannot be tested without DNA. The CDR3 runs 13 residues. Germline V gene sequence: CDR1 SQVTM, CDR2 ANQGSEA. CDR3 amino acids: CSSGPYGGNEQFF.

The V gene is TRBV6-2 or TRBV6-3, the J gene TRBJ2-1; the TCRdb D gene call, TRBD2, has no DNA to confirm it. The germline V gene encodes CDR1 MNHEY and CDR2 SVGEGT. The CDR3 length is 15 residues. CDR3: CASSPGTRVLNEQFF.

The chain carries TRBV24-1 and TRBJ1-1; TCRdb gives TRBD1 as the D gene, but with no DNA this cannot be confirmed. CDR1 KGHDR and CDR2 SFDVKD come from the germline V gene. This CDR3 contains 15 residues. CDR3 protein: CATSDGGESNTEAFF.

By frequency, this clonotype registers medium-sized. This rearrangement joins TRBV7-2 to TRBJ2-3. The CDR3 extends over 12 amino acids. Germline assignment: CDR1 SGHTA and CDR2 FQGNSA. This chain's CDR3 is CASSSTTDTQYF.

The chain combines TRBV7-9 with TRBJ2-1; TCRdb designates TRBD2, a call that cannot be tested without DNA. Germline V CDR1 and CDR2: SEHNR, FQNEAQ (reference sequence). There are 16 residues in the CDR3. CDR3 region: CASSLGGTSGRAEQFF. Full variable domain (missing parts from reference TRBV7-9 and TRBJ2-1): DTGVSQNPRHKITKRGQNVTFRCDPISEHNRLYWYRQTLGQGPEFLTYFQNEAQLEKSRLLSDRFSAERPKGSFSTLEIQRTEQGDSAMYLCASSLGGTSGRAEQFFGPGTRLTVL.

The rearrangement joins TRBV5-6 to TRBJ1-2. The length of the CDR3 is 15 residues. CDR1 is SGHDT, CDR2 YYEEEE, per germline. This CDR3 reads CASSLVGQLRDGYTF.

The V gene is TRBV14, the J gene TRBJ2-2. Germline V gene sequence: CDR1 SGHDN, CDR2 FVKESK. There are 14 residues in the CDR3. This CDR3 reads CASSQDRYTGELFF.

The chain employs TRBV7-3 and TRBJ1-1; without DNA, the TCRdb call of TRBD1 cannot be checked. CDR1 and CDR2 from the germline V gene are SGHTA and FQGTGA. The CDR3 runs to 14 residues. The CDR3 protein is CASSLTPGGTEAFF.

The gene calls are TRBV4-2 and TRBJ2-7; TCRdb's D call of TRBD1 is untestable without DNA. This CDR3 comprises 15 residues. Per germline, CDR1 LGHNA and CDR2 YNFKEQ. The CDR3 spells CASSQDQDRLYEQYF.

The rearrangement joins TRBV12-3 or TRBV12-4 to TRBJ2-5; TCRdb's assignment of TRBD1 cannot be checked, as there is no DNA. The CDR3 length is 12 residues. CDR3 residues: CASNQGQETQYF.

The chain combines TRBV12-3 or TRBV12-4 with TRBJ2-7; the D call of TRBD2 rests on TCRdb alone, since no DNA is present to check it. This CDR3 region has 17 residues. The CDR3 is CASSPRQGGLLSYEQYF.

V and J are TRBV7-2 and TRBJ2-3; lacking DNA, the TRBD2 call made by TCRdb goes unchecked. The germline V gene has CDR1 SGHTA and CDR2 FQGNSA. This CDR3 comprises 13 residues. CDR3: CASSRLVADTQYF.

The chain joins TRBV24-1 to TRBJ2-1; as DNA is missing, the TRBD2 call by TCRdb cannot be tested. Germline V lookup: CDR1 KGHDR, CDR2 SFDVKD. CDR3 length equals 17 residues. CDR3 sequence reads: CATSDFTTSGKYNEQFF.

The chain combines TRBV6-1 with TRBJ2-3. The CDR3 sequence is 12 residues long. The germline gives CDR1 MNHNS, CDR2 SASEGT. CDR3 amino acids: CASSVVTDTQYF.

V and J are TRBV5-1 and TRBJ2-7; as DNA is missing, the TRBD2 call by TCRdb cannot be tested. In germline, CDR1 is SGHRS, CDR2 YFSETQ. The CDR3 sequence is 14 residues long. The CDR3 spells CASSLSSVTYEQYF.

The chain employs TRBV29-1 and TRBJ2-5; as DNA is missing, the TRBD1 call by TCRdb cannot be tested. The CDR3 is 13 amino acids. Per the germline V gene, CDR1 is SQVTM and CDR2 is ANQGSEA. CDR3 loop: CSVGGGGEETQYF.

The chain has TRBV5-4 and TRBJ2-7; there is no DNA to check the TCRdb D call of TRBD2. Germline V CDR1 and CDR2: SGHNT, YYREEE (reference sequence). This CDR3 comprises 15 residues. CDR3 sequence reads: CASSLGLAASYEQYF.